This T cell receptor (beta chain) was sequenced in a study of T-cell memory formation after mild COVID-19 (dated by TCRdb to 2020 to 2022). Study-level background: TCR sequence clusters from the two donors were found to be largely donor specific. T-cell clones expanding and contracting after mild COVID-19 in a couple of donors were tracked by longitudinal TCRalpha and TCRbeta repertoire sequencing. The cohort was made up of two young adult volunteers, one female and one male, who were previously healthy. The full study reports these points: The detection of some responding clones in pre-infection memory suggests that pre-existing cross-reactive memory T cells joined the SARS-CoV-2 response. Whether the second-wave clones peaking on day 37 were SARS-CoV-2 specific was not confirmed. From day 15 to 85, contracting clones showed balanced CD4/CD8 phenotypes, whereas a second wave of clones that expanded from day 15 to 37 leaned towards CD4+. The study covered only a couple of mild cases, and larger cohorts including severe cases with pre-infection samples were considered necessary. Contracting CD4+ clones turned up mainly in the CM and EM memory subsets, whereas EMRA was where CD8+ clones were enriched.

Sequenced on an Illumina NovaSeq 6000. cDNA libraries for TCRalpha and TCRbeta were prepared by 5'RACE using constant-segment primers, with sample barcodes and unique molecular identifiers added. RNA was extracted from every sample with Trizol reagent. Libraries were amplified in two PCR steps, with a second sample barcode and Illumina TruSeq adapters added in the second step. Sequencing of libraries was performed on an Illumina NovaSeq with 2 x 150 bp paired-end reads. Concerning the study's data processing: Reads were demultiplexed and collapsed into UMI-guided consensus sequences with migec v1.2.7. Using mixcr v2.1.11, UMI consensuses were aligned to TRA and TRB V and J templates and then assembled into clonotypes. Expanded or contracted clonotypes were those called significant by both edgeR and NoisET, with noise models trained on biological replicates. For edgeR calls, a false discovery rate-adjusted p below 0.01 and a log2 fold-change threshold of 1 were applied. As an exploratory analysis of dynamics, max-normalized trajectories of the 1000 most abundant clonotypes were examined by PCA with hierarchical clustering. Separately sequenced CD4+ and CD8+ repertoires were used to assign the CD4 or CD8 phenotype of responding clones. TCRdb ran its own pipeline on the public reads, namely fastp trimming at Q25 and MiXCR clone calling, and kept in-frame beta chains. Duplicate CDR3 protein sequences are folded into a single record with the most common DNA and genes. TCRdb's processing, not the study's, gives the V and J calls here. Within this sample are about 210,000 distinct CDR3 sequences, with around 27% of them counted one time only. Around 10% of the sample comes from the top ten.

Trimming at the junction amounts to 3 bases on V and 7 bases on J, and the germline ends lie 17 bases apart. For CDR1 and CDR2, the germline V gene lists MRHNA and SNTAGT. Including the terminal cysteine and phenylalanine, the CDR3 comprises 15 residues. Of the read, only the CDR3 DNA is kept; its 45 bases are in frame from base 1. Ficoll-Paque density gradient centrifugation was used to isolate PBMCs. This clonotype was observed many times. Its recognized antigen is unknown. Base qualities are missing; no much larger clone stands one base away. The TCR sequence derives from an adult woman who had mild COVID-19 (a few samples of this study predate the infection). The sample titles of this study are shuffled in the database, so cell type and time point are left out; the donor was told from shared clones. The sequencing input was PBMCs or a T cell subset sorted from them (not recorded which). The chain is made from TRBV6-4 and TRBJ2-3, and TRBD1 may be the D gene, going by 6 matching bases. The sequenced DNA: TGTGCCAGCAGTGAGGGGACACGCACCCGTTATACGCAGTATTTT. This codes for CASSEGTRTRYTQYF.